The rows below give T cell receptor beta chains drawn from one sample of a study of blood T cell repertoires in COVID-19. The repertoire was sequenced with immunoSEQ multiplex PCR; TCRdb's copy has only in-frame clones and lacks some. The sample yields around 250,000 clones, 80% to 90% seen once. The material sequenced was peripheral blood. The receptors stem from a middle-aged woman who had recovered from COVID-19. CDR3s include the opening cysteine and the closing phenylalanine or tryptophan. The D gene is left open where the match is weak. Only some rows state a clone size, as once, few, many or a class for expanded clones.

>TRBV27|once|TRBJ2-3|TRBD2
CASSPTSGATDTQYF
TGTGCCAGCAGCCCGACTAGCGGGGCCACAGATACGCAGTATTTT
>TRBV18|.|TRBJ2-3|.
CASSMGAGNTDTQYF
TGTGCCAGCTCCATGGGGGCGGGCAACACAGATACGCAGTATTTT
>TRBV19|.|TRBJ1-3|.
CASGTVAASSGNTIYF
TGTGCCAGTGGTACGGTGGCGGCGAGCTCTGGAAACACCATATATTTT
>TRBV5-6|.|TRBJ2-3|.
CASNFGQSTDTQYF
TGTGCCAGCAACTTCGGACAGAGCACAGATACGCAGTATTTT
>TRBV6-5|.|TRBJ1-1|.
CASRAGMGGTEAFF
TGTGCCAGCAGGGCCGGGATGGGGGGGACTGAAGCTTTCTTT
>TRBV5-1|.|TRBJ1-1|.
CASSYAGNRAEAFF
TGCGCCAGCAGCTACGCCGGGAATAGGGCTGAAGCTTTCTTT
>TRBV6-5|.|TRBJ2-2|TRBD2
CASSYSQRGGTGELFF
TGTGCCAGCAGTTACTCCCAGCGGGGGGGCACCGGGGAGCTGTTTTTT
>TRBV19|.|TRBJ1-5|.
CASTQGFGRNQPQHF
TGTGCCAGTACCCAGGGGTTTGGGCGCAATCAGCCCCAGCATTTT
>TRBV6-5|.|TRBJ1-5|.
CASSNSLYSNQPQHF
TGTGCCAGCAGCAACAGTCTATATAGCAATCAGCCCCAGCATTTT
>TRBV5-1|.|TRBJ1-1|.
CASSSLGNRITEAFF
TGCGCCAGCAGCTCCCTAGGTAACAGGATCACTGAAGCTTTCTTT
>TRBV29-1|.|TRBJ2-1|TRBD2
CSVPGLTSGRLGEQFF
TGCAGCGTACCTGGATTGACTAGCGGGAGGTTAGGGGAGCAGTTCTTC
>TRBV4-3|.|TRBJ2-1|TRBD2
CASSPGLAGYEQFF
TGCGCCAGCAGCCCAGGACTAGCCGGCTATGAGCAGTTCTTC
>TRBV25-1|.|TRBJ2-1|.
CASSLSGTYNEQFF
TGTGCCAGCAGTCTATCAGGGACCTACAATGAGCAGTTCTTC
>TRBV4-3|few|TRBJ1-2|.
CASSQDWQGSYGYTF
TGCGCCAGCAGCCAAGATTGGCAGGGCTCCTATGGCTACACCTTC
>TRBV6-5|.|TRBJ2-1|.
CASSYSRQYNEQFF
TGTGCCAGCAGTTACTCGAGACAGTACAATGAGCAGTTCTTC
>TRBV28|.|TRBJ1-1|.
CASSSHGGGNTEAFF
TGTGCCAGCAGTTCCCATGGGGGGGGGAACACTGAAGCTTTCTTT
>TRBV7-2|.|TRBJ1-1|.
CASSLGAQGRTEAFF
TGTGCCAGCAGCTTAGGGGCCCAAGGAAGGACTGAAGCTTTCTTT
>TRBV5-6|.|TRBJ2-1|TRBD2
CASSEGASGRDYNEQFF
TGTGCCAGCAGCGAGGGGGCTAGCGGGAGGGATTACAATGAGCAGTTCTTC